This record concerns one T cell receptor beta chain sequence. The antigen is not known. The entry originates in a study of beta chain features in type 1 diabetes. Overall study findings and caveats: Comparison showed that naive, central memory and Treg TCRB repertoires appeared more similar among patients than among healthy donors. Within each of all four CD4+ subsets, Type 1 diabetes patients had TCRB CDR3s that were moderately but significantly shorter.

V lost 2 bases and J lost 0; bases outside the gene matches: 3. The CDR3 loop spans 15 amino acids. Germline V gene lookup returns CDR1 GTSNPN and CDR2 SVGIG (reference sequence). As every portion of the isolated RNA was reverse transcribed, the sequencing read expressed TCRB transcripts. Produced via immunoSEQ multiplex PCR; TCRdb's table is partial and in-frame only. The sample records approximately 70,000 clones, approximately 47% being singletons. The rearrangement joins TRBV30 to TRBJ2-3, with 9 nucleotides matching TRBD2. The sequencing sample was made of central memory CD4+ T cells from blood. This receptor was obtained from a young man with type 1 diabetes. The CDR3 nucleotides are TGTGCCTGGAGTCGACTAGCGGCGAGCACAGATACGCAGTATTTT. Translated: CAWSRLAASTDTQYF. The complete variable domain, with remaining parts taken from reference TRBV30 and TRBJ2-3, reads SQTIHQWPATLVQPVGSPLSLECTVEGTSNPNLYWYRQAAGRGLQLLFYSVGIGQISSEVPQNLSASRPQDRQFILSSKKLLLSDSGFYLCAWSRLAASTDTQYFGPGTRLTVL.